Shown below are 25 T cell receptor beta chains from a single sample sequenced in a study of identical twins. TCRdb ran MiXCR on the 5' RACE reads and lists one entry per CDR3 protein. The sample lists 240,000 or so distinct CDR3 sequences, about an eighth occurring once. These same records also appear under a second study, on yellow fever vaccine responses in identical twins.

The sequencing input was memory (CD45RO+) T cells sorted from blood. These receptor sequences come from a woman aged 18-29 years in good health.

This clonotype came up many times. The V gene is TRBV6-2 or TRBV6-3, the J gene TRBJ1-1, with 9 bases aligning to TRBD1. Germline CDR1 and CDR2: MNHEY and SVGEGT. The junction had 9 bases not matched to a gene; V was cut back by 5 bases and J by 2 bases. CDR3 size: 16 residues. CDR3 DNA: TGTGCCAGCAGTCTCGGACAGGGGCTGGGCAACACTGAAGCTTTCTTT. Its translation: CASSLGQGLGNTEAFF.

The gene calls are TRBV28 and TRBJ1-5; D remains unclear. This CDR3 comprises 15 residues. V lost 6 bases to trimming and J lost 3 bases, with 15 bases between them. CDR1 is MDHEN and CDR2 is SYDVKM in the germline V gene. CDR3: CASRRARPINQPQHF. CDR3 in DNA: TGTGCCAGCAGAAGAGCCCGGCCGATCAATCAGCCCCAGCATTTT.

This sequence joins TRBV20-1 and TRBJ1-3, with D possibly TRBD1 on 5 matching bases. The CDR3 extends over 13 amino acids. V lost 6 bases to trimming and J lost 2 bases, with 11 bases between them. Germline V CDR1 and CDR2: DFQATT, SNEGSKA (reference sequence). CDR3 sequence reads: CSAVPGAGNTIYF. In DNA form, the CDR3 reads TGCAGTGCCGTACCGGGGGCTGGAAACACCATATATTTT.

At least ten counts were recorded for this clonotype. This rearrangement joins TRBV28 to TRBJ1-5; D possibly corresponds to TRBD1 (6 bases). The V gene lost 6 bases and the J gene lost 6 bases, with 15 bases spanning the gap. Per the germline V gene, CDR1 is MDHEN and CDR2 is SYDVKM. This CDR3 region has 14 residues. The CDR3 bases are TGTGCCAGCAGCCTAGGGGGTGAGGGTCAGCCCCAGCATTTT. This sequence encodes CASSLGGEGQPQHF.

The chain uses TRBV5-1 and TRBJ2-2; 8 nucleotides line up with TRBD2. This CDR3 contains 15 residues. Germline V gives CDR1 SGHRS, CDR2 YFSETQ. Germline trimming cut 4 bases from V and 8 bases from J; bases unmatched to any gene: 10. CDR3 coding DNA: TGCGCCAGCAGCCCCGACCCCGTAGCGGGAGGGGAGCTGTTTTTT. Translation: CASSPDPVAGGELFF.

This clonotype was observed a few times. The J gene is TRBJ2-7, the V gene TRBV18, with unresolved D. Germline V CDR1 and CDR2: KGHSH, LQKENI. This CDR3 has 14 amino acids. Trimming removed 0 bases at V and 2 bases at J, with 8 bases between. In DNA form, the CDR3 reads TGTGCCAGCTCACCACCCCGGATGCCCTACGAGCAGTACTTC. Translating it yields CASSPPRMPYEQYF.

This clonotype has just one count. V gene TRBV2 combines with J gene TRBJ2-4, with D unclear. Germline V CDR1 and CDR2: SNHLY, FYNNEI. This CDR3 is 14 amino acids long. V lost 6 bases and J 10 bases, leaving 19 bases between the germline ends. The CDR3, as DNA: TGTGCCAGCAGCCCCCAGACCGACGGAAAAATTCAGTACTTC. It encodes CASSPQTDGKIQYF. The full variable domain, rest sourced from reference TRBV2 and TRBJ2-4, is EPEVTQTPSHQVTQMGQEVILRCVPISNHLYFYWYRQILGQKVEFLVSFYNNEISEKSEIFDDQFSVERPDGSNFTLKIRSTKLEDSAMYFCASSPQTDGKIQYFGAGTRLSVL.

The CDR3 loop reads CSAEETSSTDTQYF. The CDR3 nucleotides read TGCAGTGCTGAGGAAACAAGTAGCACAGATACGCAGTATTTT. J is TRBJ2-3 and V is TRBV20-1; D gene unclear. V gave up 5 bases and J gave up 0 bases, with 12 bases separating them. Germline loops: CDR1 DFQATT, CDR2 SNEGSKA (reference sequence). The length of the CDR3 is 14 residues.

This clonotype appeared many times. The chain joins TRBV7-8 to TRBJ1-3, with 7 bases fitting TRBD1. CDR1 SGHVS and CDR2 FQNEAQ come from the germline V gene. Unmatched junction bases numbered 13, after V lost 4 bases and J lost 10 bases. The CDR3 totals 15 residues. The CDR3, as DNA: TGTGCCAGCAGCTCCCGGGACAGTGAAACAGGAACCATATATTTT. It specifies CASSSRDSETGTIYF.

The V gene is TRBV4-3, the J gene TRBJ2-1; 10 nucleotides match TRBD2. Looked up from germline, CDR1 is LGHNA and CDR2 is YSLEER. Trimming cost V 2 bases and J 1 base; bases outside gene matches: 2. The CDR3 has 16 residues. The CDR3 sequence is CASSQRTSGSYNEQFF. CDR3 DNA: TGCGCCAGCAGCCAACGGACTAGCGGTTCCTACAATGAGCAGTTCTTC.

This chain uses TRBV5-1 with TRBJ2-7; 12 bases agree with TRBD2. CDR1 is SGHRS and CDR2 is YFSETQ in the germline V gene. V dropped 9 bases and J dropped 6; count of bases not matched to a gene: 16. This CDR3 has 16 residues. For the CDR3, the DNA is TGCGCCACCAGGGAGACTAGCGGGGGAACTCTTTTCGAGCAGTACTTC. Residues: CATRETSGGTLFEQYF.

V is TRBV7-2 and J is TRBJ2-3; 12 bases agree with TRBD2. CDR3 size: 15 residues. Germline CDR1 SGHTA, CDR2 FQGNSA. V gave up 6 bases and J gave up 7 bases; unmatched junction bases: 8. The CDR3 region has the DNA TGTGCCAGCAGTCCACGACTAGCGGGAGTATATACGCAGTATTTT. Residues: CASSPRLAGVYTQYF.

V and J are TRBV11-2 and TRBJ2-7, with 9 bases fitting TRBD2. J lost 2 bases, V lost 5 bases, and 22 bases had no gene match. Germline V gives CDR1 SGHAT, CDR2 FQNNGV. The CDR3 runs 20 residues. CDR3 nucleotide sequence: TGTGCCAGCAGCCACCGTCGGCGGATACTAAAAGCGGGAGGCCCCTACGAGCAGTACTTC. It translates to CASSHRRRILKAGGPYEQYF.

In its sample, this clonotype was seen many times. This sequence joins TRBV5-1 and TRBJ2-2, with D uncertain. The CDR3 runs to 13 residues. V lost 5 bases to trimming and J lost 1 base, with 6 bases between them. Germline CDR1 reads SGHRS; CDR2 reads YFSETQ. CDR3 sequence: CASRRENTGELFF. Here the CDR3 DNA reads TGCGCCAGCAGGAGAGAGAACACCGGGGAGCTGTTTTTT. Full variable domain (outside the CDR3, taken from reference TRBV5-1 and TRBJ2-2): KAGVTQTPRYLIKTRGQQVTLSCSPISGHRSVSWYQQTPGQGLQFLFEYFSETQRNKGNFPGRFSGRQFSNSRSEMNVSTLELGDSALYLCASRRENTGELFFGEGSRLTVL.

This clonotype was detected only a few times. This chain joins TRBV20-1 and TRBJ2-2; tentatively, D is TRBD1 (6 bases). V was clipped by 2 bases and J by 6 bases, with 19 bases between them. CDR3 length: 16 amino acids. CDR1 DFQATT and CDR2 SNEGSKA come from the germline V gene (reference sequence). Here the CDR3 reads CSARSIDLDSSGELFF. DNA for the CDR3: TGCAGTGCTAGATCCATAGACCTGGACAGTTCCGGGGAGCTGTTTTTT.

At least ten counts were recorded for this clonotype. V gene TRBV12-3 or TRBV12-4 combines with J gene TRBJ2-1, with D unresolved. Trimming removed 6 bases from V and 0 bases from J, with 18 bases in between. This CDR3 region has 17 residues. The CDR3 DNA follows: TGTGCCAGCAGGGCCAGGAGACTTCGGAGCTCCTACAATGAGCAGTTCTTC. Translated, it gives CASRARRLRSSYNEQFF.

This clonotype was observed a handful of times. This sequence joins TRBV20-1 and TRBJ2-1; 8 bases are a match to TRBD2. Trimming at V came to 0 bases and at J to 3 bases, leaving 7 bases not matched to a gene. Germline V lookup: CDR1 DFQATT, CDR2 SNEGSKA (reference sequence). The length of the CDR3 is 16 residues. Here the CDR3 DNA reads TGCAGTGCTAGAGATCGGGCGGGAGGAGACTACAATGAGCAGTTCTTC. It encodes CSARDRAGGDYNEQFF.

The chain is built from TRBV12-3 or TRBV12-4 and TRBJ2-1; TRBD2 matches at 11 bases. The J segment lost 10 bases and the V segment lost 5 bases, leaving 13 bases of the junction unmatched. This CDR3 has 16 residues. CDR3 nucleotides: TGTGCCAGCAGTCCGATAACTAGCGGGGGAAGGCGGGAGCAGTTCTTC. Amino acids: CASSPITSGGRREQFF.

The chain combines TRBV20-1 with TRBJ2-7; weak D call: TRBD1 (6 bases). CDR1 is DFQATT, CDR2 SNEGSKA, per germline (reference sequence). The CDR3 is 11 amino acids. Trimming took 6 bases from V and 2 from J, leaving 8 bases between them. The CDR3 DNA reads TGCAGTGCCCACAGGGCCTACGAGCAGTACTTC. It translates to CSAHRAYEQYF.

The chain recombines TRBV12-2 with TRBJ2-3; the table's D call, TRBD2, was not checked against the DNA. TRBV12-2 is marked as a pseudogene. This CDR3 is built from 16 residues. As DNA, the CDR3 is TGTGCAAGTCGCTTAGAAACAAGACTAGCGGGAGGGCCGCAGTATTTT. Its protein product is CASRLETRLAGGPQYF.

The CDR3 coding sequence is TGCGCCAGCAGCCAAGTAAGAGGGGGCTACACCTTC. It translates to CASSQVRGGYTF. This chain joins TRBV4-1 and TRBJ1-2; no clear D. Germline-derived CDR1 and CDR2 are MGHRA and YSYEKL. Deletions cut 1 base from V and 8 bases from J, with 8 bases between. The CDR3 extends over 12 amino acids.

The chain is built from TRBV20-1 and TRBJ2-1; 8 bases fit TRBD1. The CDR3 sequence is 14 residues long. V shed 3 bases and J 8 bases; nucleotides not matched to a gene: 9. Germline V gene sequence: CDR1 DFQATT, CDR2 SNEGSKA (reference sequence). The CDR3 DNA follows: TGCAGTGCTAGGAGGATGGACAGGGACCATGAGCAGTTCTTC. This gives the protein CSARRMDRDHEQFF.

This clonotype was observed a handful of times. CDR3 coding DNA: TGTGCCAGCAGCTGGAGGACAGGGCTAAATTCACCCCTCCACTTT. As protein: CASSWRTGLNSPLHF. The chain employs TRBV3-1 and TRBJ1-6, with TRBD1 matching 8 bases. V lost 5 bases and J lost 7; bases outside the gene matches: 7. The CDR3 sequence is 15 residues long. Looked up from germline, CDR1 is LGHDT and CDR2 is YNNKEL (reference sequence).

CDR3 sequence: CASSFLGNTDTQYF. The CDR3 DNA sequence: TGTGCCAGCAGTTTTTTGGGTAATACAGATACGCAGTATTTT. The chain recombines TRBV6-5 with TRBJ2-3; D is undetermined. From germline, CDR1 is MNHEY and CDR2 SVGAGI. The CDR3 has 14 residues. V shed 4 bases and J shed 3 bases, with 11 bases lying between them.

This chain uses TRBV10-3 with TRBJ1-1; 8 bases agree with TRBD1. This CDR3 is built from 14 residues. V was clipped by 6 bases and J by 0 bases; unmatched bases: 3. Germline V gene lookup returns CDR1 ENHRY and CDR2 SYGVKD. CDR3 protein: CAIRGQGLNTEAFF. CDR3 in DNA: TGTGCCATCAGAGGACAGGGCTTGAACACTGAAGCTTTCTTT.